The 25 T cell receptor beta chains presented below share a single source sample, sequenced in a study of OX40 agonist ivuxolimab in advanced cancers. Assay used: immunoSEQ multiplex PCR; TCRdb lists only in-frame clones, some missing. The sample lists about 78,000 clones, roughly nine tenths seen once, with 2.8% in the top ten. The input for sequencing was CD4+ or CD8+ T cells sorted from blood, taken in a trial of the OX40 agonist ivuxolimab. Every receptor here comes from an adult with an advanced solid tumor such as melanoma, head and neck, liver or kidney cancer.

This chain's CDR3 is CASSLEGKRANTEAFF. DNA for the CDR3: TGTGCCAGCAGCTTAGAGGGGAAAAGGGCGAACACTGAAGCTTTCTTT. The chain joins TRBV7-9 to TRBJ1-1, with D possibly matching TRBD1 (5 bases). Germline loops: CDR1 SEHNR, CDR2 FQNEAQ (reference sequence). The V gene lost 1 base and the J gene lost 1 base, with 13 bases spanning the gap. The CDR3 covers 16 residues.

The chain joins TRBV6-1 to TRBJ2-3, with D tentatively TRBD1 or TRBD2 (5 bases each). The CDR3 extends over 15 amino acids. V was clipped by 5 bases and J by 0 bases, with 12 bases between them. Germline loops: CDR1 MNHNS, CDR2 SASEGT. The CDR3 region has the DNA TGTGCCAGCAGTCAAACTAGACAGAGCACAGATACGCAGTATTTT. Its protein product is CASSQTRQSTDTQYF.

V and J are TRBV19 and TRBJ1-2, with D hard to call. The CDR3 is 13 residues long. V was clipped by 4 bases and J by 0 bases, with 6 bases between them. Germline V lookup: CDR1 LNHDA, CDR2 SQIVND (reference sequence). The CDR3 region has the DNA TGTGCCAGTAGTACGGGATCTAACTATGGCTACACCTTC. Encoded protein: CASSTGSNYGYTF.

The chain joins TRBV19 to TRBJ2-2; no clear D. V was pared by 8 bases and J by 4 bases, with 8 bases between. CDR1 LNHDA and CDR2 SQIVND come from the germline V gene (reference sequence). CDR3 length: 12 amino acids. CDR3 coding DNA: TGTGCCAGTGGTCAGTTCACCGGGGAGCTGTTTTTT. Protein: CASGQFTGELFF.

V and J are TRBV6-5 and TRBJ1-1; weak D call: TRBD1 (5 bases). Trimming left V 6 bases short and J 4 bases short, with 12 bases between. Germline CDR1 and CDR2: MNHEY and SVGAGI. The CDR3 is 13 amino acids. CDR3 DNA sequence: TGTGCCAGCAGAGACAGTGGCGGCACTGAAGCTTTCTTT. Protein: CASRDSGGTEAFF.

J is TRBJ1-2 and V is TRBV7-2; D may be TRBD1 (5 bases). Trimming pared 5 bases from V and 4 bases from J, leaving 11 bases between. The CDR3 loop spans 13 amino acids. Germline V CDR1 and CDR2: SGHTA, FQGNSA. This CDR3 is CASSEGSGYGYTF. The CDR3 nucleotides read TGTGCCAGCAGCGAGGGGTCAGGCTATGGCTACACCTTC.

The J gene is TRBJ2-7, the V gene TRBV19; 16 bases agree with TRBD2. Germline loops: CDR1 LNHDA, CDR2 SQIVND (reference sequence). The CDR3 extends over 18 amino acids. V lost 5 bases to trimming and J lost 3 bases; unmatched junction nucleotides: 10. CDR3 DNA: TGTGCCAGTAGTGGGAAGGGACTAGCGGGAGGGCACGACTACGAGCAGTACTTC. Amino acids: CASSGKGLAGGHDYEQYF.

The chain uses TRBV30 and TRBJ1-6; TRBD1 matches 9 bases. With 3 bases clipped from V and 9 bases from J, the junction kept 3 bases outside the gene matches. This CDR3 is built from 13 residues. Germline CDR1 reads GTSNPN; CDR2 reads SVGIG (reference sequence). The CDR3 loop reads CAWRDRGFSPLHF. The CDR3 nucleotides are TGTGCCTGGAGGGACAGGGGCTTTTCACCCCTCCACTTT.

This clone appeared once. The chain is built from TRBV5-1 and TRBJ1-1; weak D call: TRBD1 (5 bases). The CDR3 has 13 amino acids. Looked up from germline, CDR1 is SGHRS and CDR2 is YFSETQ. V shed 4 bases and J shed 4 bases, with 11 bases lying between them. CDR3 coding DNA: TGCGCCAGCAGCATGGACAAGTTCACTGAAGCTTTCTTT. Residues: CASSMDKFTEAFF.

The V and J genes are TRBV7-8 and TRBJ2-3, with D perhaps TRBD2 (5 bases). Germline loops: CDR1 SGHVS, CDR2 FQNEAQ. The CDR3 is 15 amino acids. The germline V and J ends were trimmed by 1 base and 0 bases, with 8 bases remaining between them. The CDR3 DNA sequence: TGTGCCAGCAGCTTAGGCAGGACTAGCACAGATACGCAGTATTTT. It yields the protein CASSLGRTSTDTQYF.

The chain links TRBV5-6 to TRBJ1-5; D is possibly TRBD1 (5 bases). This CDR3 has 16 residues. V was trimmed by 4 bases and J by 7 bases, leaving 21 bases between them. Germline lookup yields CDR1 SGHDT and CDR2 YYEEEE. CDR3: CASSMLTRGGGQPQHF. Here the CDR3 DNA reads TGTGCCAGCAGCATGTTGACCCGTGGGGGTGGACAGCCCCAGCATTTT.

The CDR3 sequence: CASSIVRTRYQETQYF. Written as DNA, the CDR3 is TGTGCCAGTAGTATAGTGCGGACCCGCTACCAAGAGACCCAGTACTTC. The chain is built from TRBV19 and TRBJ2-5; D ambiguous. The length of the CDR3 is 16 residues. Germline loops: CDR1 LNHDA, CDR2 SQIVND (reference sequence). Trimming removed 1 base at V and 0 bases at J, with 12 bases between.

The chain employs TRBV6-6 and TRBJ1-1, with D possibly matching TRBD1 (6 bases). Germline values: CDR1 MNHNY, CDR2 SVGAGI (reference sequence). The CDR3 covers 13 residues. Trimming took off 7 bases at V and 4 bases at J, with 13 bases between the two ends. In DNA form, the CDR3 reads TGTGCCAGCAAAGAACAGGGTCCCACTGAAGCTTTCTTT. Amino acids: CASKEQGPTEAFF.

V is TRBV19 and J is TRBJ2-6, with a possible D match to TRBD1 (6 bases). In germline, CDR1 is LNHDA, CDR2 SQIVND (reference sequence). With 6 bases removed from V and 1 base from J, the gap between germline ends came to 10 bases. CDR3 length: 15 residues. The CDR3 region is CASRGQGSGANVLTF. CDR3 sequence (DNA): TGTGCCAGTAGGGGCCAGGGGTCTGGGGCCAACGTCCTGACTTTC.

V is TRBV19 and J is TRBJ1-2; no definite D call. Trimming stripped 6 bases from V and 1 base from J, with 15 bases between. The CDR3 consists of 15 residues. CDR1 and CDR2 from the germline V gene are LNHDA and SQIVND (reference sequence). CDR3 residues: CASRNQDRLNYGYTF. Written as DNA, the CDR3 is TGTGCCAGTAGAAATCAGGACCGCCTTAACTATGGCTACACCTTC.

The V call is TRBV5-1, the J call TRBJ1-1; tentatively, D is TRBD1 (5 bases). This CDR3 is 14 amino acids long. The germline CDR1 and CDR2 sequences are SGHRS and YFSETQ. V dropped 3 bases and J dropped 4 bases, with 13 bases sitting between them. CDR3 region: CASSSDSAGTEAFF. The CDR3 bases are TGCGCCAGCAGCTCCGACAGCGCTGGCACTGAAGCTTTCTTT. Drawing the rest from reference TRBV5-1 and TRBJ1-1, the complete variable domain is KAGVTQTPRYLIKTRGQQVTLSCSPISGHRSVSWYQQTPGQGLQFLFEYFSETQRNKGNFPGRFSGRQFSNSRSEMNVSTLELGDSALYLCASSSDSAGTEAFFGQGTRLTVV.

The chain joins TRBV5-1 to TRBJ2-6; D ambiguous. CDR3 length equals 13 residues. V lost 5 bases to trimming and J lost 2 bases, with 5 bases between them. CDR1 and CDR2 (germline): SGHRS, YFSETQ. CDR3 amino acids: CASRVPGANVLTF. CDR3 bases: TGCGCCAGCAGGGTACCTGGGGCCAACGTCCTGACTTTC.

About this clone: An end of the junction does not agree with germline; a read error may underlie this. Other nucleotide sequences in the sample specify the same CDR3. The CDR3 region has the DNA TGTGCCAGCAGCCTCAGGGTCCGGGAGCAGTATTTC. It encodes CASSLRVREQYF. The chain uses TRBV5-6 and TRBJ2-7; D is possibly TRBD2 (6 bases). Germline CDR1 and CDR2: SGHDT and YYEEEE. This CDR3 spans 12 amino acids.

The CDR3 DNA reads TGTGCCAGTAGGGGAATGAACACTGAAGCTTTCTTT. It encodes CASRGMNTEAFF. The V gene is TRBV19, the J gene TRBJ1-1, with D uncertain. Germline loops: CDR1 LNHDA, CDR2 SQIVND (reference sequence). The CDR3 has 12 amino acids. V shed 6 bases and J shed 0 bases, with 5 bases lying between them.

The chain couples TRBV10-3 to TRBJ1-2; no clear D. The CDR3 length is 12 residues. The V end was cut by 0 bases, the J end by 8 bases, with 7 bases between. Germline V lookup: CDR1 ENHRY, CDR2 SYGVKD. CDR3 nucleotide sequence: TGTGCCATCAGTGAGTCACTGGTCGGCTACACCTTC. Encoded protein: CAISESLVGYTF.

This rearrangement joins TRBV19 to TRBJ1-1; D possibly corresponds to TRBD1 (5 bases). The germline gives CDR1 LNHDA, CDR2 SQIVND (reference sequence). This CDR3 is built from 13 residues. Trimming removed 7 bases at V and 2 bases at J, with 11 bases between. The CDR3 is CASMAGPNTEAFF. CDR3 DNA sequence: TGTGCCAGTATGGCAGGGCCTAACACTGAAGCTTTCTTT.

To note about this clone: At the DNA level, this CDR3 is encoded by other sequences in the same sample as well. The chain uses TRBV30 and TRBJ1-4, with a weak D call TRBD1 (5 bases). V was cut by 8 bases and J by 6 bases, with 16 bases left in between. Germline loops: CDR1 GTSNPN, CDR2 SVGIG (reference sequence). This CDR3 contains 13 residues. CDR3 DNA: TGTGCCCATCAGAGGGGCTTTGATGAAAAACTGTTTTTT. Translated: CAHQRGFDEKLFF.

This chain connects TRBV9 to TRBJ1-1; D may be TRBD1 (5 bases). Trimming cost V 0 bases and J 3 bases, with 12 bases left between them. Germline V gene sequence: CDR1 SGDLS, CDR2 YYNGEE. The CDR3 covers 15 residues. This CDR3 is CASSVGGPGYTEAFF. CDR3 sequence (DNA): TGTGCCAGCAGCGTAGGGGGACCCGGGTACACTGAAGCTTTCTTT. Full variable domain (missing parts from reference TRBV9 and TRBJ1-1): DSGVTQTPKHLITATGQRVTLRCSPRSGDLSVYWYQQSLDQGLQFLIQYYNGEERAKGNILERFSAQQFPDLHSELNLSSLELGDSALYFCASSVGGPGYTEAFFGQGTRLTVV.

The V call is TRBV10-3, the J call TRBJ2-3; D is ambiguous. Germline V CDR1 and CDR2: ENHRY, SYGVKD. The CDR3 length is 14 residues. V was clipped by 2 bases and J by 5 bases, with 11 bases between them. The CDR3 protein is CAISETLPGDTQYF. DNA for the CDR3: TGTGCCATCAGTGAGACTCTGCCGGGAGATACGCAGTATTTT.

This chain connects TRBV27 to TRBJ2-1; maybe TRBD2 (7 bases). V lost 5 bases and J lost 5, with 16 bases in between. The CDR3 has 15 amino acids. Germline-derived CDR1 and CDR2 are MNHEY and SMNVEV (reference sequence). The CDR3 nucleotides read TGTGCCAGCAGTGTGGGGGCAGGGAGGGACAATGAGCAGTTCTTC. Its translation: CASSVGAGRDNEQFF.